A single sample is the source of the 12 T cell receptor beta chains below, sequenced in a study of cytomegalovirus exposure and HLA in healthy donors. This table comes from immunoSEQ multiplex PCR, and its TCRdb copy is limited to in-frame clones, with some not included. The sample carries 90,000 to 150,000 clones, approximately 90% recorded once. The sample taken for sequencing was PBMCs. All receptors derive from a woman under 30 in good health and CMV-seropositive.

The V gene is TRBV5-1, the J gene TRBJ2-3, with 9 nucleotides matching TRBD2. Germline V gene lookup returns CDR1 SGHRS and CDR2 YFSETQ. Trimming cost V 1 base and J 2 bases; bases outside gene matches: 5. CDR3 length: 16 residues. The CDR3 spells CASSLRPSGDTDTQYF. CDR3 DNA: TGCGCCAGCAGCTTGCGCCCTAGCGGGGACACAGATACGCAGTATTTT.

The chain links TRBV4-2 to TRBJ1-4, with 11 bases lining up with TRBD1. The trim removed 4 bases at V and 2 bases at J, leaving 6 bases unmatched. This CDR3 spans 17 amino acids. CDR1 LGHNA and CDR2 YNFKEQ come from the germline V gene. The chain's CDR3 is CASSPGDRGGTNEKLFF. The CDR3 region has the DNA TGTGCCAGCAGCCCAGGGGACAGGGGGGGGACTAATGAAAAACTGTTTTTT.

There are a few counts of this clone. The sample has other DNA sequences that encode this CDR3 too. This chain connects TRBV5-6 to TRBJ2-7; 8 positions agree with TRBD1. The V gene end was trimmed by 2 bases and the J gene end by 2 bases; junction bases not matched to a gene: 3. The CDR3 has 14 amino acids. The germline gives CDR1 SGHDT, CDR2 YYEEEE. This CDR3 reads CASSFGTGTYEQYF. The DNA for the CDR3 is TGTGCCAGCAGCTTCGGGACAGGTACCTACGAGCAGTACTTC.

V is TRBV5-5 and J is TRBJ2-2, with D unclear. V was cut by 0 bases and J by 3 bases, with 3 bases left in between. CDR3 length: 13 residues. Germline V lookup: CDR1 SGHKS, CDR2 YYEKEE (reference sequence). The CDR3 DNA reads TGTGCCAGCAGCTTGGCCGACACCGGGGAGCTGTTTTTT. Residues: CASSLADTGELFF. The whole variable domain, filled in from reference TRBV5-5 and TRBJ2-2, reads DAGVTQSPTHLIKTRGQQVTLRCSPISGHKSVSWYQQVLGQGPQFIFQYYEKEERGRGNFPDRFSARQFPNYSSELNVNALLLGDSALYLCASSLADTGELFFGEGSRLTVL.

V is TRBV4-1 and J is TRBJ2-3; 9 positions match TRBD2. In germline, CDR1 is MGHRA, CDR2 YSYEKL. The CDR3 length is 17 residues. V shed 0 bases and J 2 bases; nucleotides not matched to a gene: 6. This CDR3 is CASSQESSGGSTDTQYF. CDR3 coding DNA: TGCGCCAGCAGCCAAGAATCCAGCGGGGGGTCCACAGATACGCAGTATTTT.

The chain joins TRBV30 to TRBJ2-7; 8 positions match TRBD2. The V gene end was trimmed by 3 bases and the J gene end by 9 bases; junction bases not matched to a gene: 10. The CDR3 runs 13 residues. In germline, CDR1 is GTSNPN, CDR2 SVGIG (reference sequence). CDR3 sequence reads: CAWSLPGGPLQYF. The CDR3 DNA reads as TGTGCCTGGAGCTTGCCGGGAGGGCCTCTGCAGTACTTC.

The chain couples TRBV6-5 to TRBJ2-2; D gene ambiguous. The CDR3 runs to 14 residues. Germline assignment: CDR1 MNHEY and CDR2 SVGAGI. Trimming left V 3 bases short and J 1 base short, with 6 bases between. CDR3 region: CASSYTQNTGELFF. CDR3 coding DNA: TGTGCCAGCAGTTATACACAGAACACCGGGGAGCTGTTTTTT.

In nucleotides, the CDR3 is TGTGCCAGCAGTTTCGGGGTAGCCTATAATTCACCCCTCCACTTT. It yields the protein CASSFGVAYNSPLHF. The gene calls are TRBV27 and TRBJ1-6; D remains unclear. Trimming shortened V by 3 bases and J by 2 bases, and 8 bases separated the two germline ends. Germline CDR1 reads MNHEY; CDR2 reads SMNVEV (reference sequence). The CDR3 extends over 15 amino acids.

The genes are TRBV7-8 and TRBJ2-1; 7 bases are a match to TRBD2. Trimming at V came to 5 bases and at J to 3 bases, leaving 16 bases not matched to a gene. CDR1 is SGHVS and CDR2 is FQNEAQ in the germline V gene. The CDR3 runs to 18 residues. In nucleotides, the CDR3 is TGTGCCAGCAGCCCTCCGCGGGCTGCGGGAGACCACTACAATGAGCAGTTCTTC. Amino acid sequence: CASSPPRAAGDHYNEQFF.

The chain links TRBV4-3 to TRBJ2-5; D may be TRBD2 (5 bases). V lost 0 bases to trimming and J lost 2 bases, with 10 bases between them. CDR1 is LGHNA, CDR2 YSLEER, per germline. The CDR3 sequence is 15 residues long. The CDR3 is CASSQDLAEQETQYF. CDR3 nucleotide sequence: TGCGCCAGCAGCCAAGATCTAGCAGAGCAAGAGACCCAGTACTTC.

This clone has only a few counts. Written as DNA, the CDR3 is TGTGCCATCAGTGAGCTAGCAGGTTATGGCTACACCTTC. Its translation: CAISELAGYGYTF. The chain carries TRBV10-3 and TRBJ1-2, with D hard to call. The germline V and J ends were trimmed by 2 bases and 5 bases, with 9 bases remaining between them. The CDR3 length is 13 residues. Per the germline V gene, CDR1 is ENHRY and CDR2 is SYGVKD.

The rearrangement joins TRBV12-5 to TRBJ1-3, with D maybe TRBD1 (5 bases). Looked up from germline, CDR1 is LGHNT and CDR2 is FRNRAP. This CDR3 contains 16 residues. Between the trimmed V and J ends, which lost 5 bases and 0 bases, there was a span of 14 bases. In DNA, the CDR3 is TGTGCTAGTGGTCTCAACAGGAAGAGCTCTGGAAACACCATATATTTT. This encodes CASGLNRKSSGNTIYF.